The next 29 T cell receptor beta chains were all read from a single sample in a study of T cell repertoires in cytomegalovirus infection (dated by TCRdb to 2018 to 2020). The sample was run on an Illumina HiSeq 1500. Starting from the raw public reads, TCRdb applied fastp trimming at Q25, assembled clones with MiXCR and retained in-frame beta chains. Under each unique CDR3 protein, matching rows form one entry showing the most common genes and DNA. The sample contains around 240,000 distinct CDR3 sequences, roughly 20% of them found a single time. The top ten hold about 20% of the sample. The sample was CD8+ T cells from PBMCs. The receptors here all came from a human donor in good health (CMV status not recorded). Some clones in this sample may be carry-over from other donors' samples.

The chain links TRBV27 to TRBJ1-1; D unclear. This CDR3 spans 14 amino acids. The V end lost 3 bases, the J end lost 0 bases, and 8 bases lay between the germline ends. Looked up from germline, CDR1 is MNHEY and CDR2 is SMNVEV (reference sequence). The CDR3 reads CASSFGGVNTEAFF. DNA of the CDR3: TGTGCCAGCAGTTTCGGAGGTGTGAACACTGAAGCTTTCTTT.

The V and J genes are TRBV7-2 and TRBJ1-2; TRBD1 matches 7 bases. Trimming took 4 bases from V and 6 from J; bases not matched to a gene: 8. The CDR3 runs 14 residues. Germline CDR1 SGHTA, CDR2 FQGNSA. DNA of the CDR3: TGTGCCAGCAGCTCCGACAGGGTGTACGATGGCTACACCTTC. This gives the protein CASSSDRVYDGYTF.

The sample holds a few counts of this clonotype. The CDR3 nucleotides read TGTGCCAGCAGCTTATCCGTCGGACACAATGAGCAGTTCTTC. Translation gives CASSLSVGHNEQFF. The chain carries TRBV11-2 and TRBJ2-1; no definite D call. There are 14 residues in the CDR3. Trimming shortened V by 2 bases and J by 5 bases, and 10 bases separated the two germline ends. CDR1 is SGHAT, CDR2 FQNNGV, per germline.

J is TRBJ1-1 and V is TRBV29-1, with D possibly matching TRBD1 (5 bases). The V end was cut by 4 bases, the J end by 6 bases, with 12 bases between. CDR1 is SQVTM and CDR2 is ANQGSEA in the germline V gene. CDR3 length: 12 residues. CDR3 region: CSVGRVEAEAFF. The CDR3 bases are TGCAGCGTTGGCAGGGTCGAGGCTGAAGCTTTCTTT.

The gene calls are TRBV5-4 and TRBJ2-7, with D perhaps TRBD1 or TRBD2 (5 bases each). V dropped 2 bases and J dropped 2 bases, with 17 bases sitting between them. This CDR3 comprises 16 residues. Germline loops: CDR1 SGHNT, CDR2 YYREEE (reference sequence). The CDR3: CASSFHPGTDTYEQYF. Written as DNA, the CDR3 is TGTGCCAGCAGCTTCCACCCCGGGACGGACACCTACGAGCAGTACTTC.

The rearrangement joins TRBV7-6 to TRBJ2-7; D may be TRBD1 (6 bases). This CDR3 is 13 amino acids long. In germline, CDR1 is SGHVS, CDR2 FNYEAQ. Between the trimmed V and J ends, which lost 5 bases and 7 bases, there was a span of 15 bases. The CDR3 loop reads CASSPGAVAEQYF. The CDR3, as DNA: TGTGCCAGCAGCCCAGGGGCAGTAGCGGAGCAGTACTTC.

Ten or more counts support this clonotype. This chain uses TRBV7-8 with TRBJ2-1; no definite D call. Trimming took off 4 bases at V and 0 bases at J, with 10 bases between the two ends. This CDR3 is built from 15 residues. The germline CDR1 and CDR2 sequences are SGHVS and FQNEAQ. Written as DNA, the CDR3 is TGTGCCAGCAGCTCGGACGCAAGCTCCTACAATGAGCAGTTCTTC. Translated: CASSSDASSYNEQFF.

On this clonotype: One base away lies a much larger clone, so this may be a sequencing read error. The conserved phenylalanine or tryptophan normally closing the CDR3 is absent here, so this likely arose from a read error. The chain links TRBV7-2 to TRBJ1-5; perhaps TRBD1 as D (5 bases). CDR3 size: 13 residues. Germline CDR1 SGHTA, CDR2 FQGNSA. V lost 5 bases, J lost 6 bases, and 11 bases lay in between. In DNA, the CDR3 is TGTGCCAGCAGCCAGGGCCCGGGTCAGCCCCAGCATCTT. It translates to CASSQGPGQPQHL.

The chain recombines TRBV20-1 with TRBJ1-3; D is uncertain. CDR1 and CDR2 from the germline V gene are DFQATT and SNEGSKA (reference sequence). The germline V and J ends were trimmed by 5 bases and 4 bases, with 12 bases remaining between them. This CDR3 has 13 amino acids. CDR3 bases: TGCAGTGCTCTCCAACCCACGGGAAACACCATATATTTT. Its translation: CSALQPTGNTIYF.

Details on this clonotype: A clone one base away is much larger, so this may be a read error. This chain links TRBV27 with TRBJ1-1; D unresolved. CDR1 and CDR2 from the germline V gene are MNHEY and SMNVEV (reference sequence). This CDR3 is built from 12 residues. V was shortened by 5 bases and J by 2 bases, with 6 bases between the two germline ends. This chain's CDR3 is CASSTINTEAFF. CDR3 nucleotides: TGTGCCAGCAGTACCATCAACACTGAAGCTTTCTTT.

This clonotype occurred many times. The J gene is TRBJ2-3, the V gene TRBV7-9; D might be TRBD2 (5 bases). The V end lost 5 bases, the J end lost 0 bases, and 12 bases lay between the germline ends. In germline, CDR1 is SEHNR, CDR2 FQNEAQ (reference sequence). The CDR3 totals 15 residues. CDR3 in DNA: TGTGCCAGCAGCGCCCCCGAGGGAAGCACAGATACGCAGTATTTT. Its protein product is CASSAPEGSTDTQYF. Based on the CDR3 plus reference TRBV7-9 and TRBJ2-3, the full variable domain is DTGVSQNPRHKITKRGQNVTFRCDPISEHNRLYWYRQTLGQGPEFLTYFQNEAQLEKSRLLSDRFSAERPKGSFSTLEIQRTEQGDSAMYLCASSAPEGSTDTQYFGPGTRLTVL.

This clonotype was observed a few times. This chain joins TRBV9 and TRBJ1-2; D unclear. Germline V lookup: CDR1 SGDLS, CDR2 YYNGEE. CDR3 size: 12 residues. V lost 7 bases and J 7 bases, leaving 14 bases between the germline ends. CDR3 sequence: CASVRLAGGYTF. CDR3 DNA sequence: TGTGCCAGCGTACGACTTGCCGGTGGCTACACCTTC.

The CDR3 here is CASIGTGTNEKLFF. The CDR3 DNA is TGTGCCAGCATCGGGACAGGGACTAATGAAAAACTGTTTTTT. The rearrangement links TRBV7-9 to TRBJ1-4; 9 nucleotides line up with TRBD1. This CDR3 spans 14 amino acids. Per germline, CDR1 SEHNR and CDR2 FQNEAQ (reference sequence). V dropped 7 bases and J dropped 2; count of bases not matched to a gene: 2.

The chain couples TRBV7-9 to TRBJ1-2; 7 nucleotides align to TRBD1. V shed 7 bases and J 8 bases; nucleotides not matched to a gene: 16. The CDR3 sequence is 15 residues long. Germline-derived CDR1 and CDR2 are SEHNR and FQNEAQ (reference sequence). CDR3 protein: CASIQPGQRTKGYTF. DNA for the CDR3: TGTGCCAGCATCCAACCGGGACAGAGAACGAAGGGCTACACCTTC.

This clonotype came up once. This chain uses TRBV10-3 with TRBJ1-1, with a possible D match to TRBD1 (5 bases). The CDR3 length is 13 residues. Germline lookup yields CDR1 ENHRY and CDR2 SYGVKD. Trimming removed 11 bases from V and 3 bases from J, with 16 bases in between. The CDR3 loop reads CACCGGGDTEAFF. CDR3 DNA: TGTGCCTGTTGCGGCGGGGGGGACACTGAAGCTTTCTTT.

This rearrangement joins TRBV5-4 to TRBJ1-1, with a tentative D call TRBD1 (6 bases). The germline V gene encodes CDR1 SGHNT and CDR2 YYREEE (reference sequence). CDR3 length: 14 amino acids. The V and J ends lost 0 bases and 7 bases respectively, with 13 bases between them. The CDR3, as DNA: TGTGCCAGCAGCTTGGCGGAAAAGGGGGGTGAAGCTTTCTTT. Protein product: CASSLAEKGGEAFF.

This clonotype was seen more than once but under ten times. The rearrangement uses TRBV9 and TRBJ1-1, with a tentative D call TRBD1 (6 bases). This CDR3 is 16 amino acids long. From germline, CDR1 is SGDLS and CDR2 YYNGEE. Between the trimmed V and J ends, which lost 4 bases and 5 bases, there was a span of 21 bases. CDR3 residues: CASSPPGRGEGTEAFF. The CDR3 nucleotides read TGTGCCAGCAGCCCCCCGGGCAGGGGAGAGGGGACTGAAGCTTTCTTT.

The chain couples TRBV20-1 to TRBJ2-1; 9 nucleotides agree with TRBD1. From germline, CDR1 is DFQATT and CDR2 SNEGSKA (reference sequence). The V gene end was trimmed by 4 bases and the J gene end by 7 bases; junction bases not matched to a gene: 8. This CDR3 comprises 14 residues. CDR3 loop: CSAMKDRGSNEQFF. The CDR3 DNA sequence: TGCAGTGCTATGAAAGACAGGGGGAGTAATGAGCAGTTCTTC.

The chain is built from TRBV7-6 and TRBJ1-5, with D perhaps TRBD1 (6 bases). The CDR3 covers 16 residues. The germline V gene encodes CDR1 SGHVS and CDR2 FNYEAQ. The germline V and J ends were trimmed by 5 bases and 1 base, with 15 bases remaining between them. CDR3 amino acids: CASSPGSGESNQPQHF. The CDR3 nucleotides read TGTGCCAGCAGCCCGGGGTCAGGGGAGAGCAATCAGCCCCAGCATTTT.

The sample holds a few counts of this clonotype. J is TRBJ1-1 and V is TRBV9; D ambiguous. The length of the CDR3 is 14 residues. The germline V gene has CDR1 SGDLS and CDR2 YYNGEE. The germline V and J ends were trimmed by 0 bases and 2 bases, with 8 bases remaining between them. The CDR3 DNA follows: TGTGCCAGCAGCGTAGAAGGAGTTAACACTGAAGCTTTCTTT. It is translated as CASSVEGVNTEAFF.

This clonotype was recorded a few times. The J gene is TRBJ2-5, the V gene TRBV28; D not resolved. Germline V lookup: CDR1 MDHEN, CDR2 SYDVKM. The germline V and J ends were trimmed by 3 bases and 1 base, with 18 bases remaining between them. The CDR3 covers 17 residues. CDR3 sequence reads: CASSLFASIGSQETQYF. CDR3 in DNA: TGTGCCAGCAGTTTGTTCGCTTCAATTGGGTCCCAAGAGACCCAGTACTTC.

This clonotype has only a few counts. The genes are TRBV10-3 and TRBJ2-1, with 14 bases matching TRBD2. Germline assignment: CDR1 ENHRY and CDR2 SYGVKD. The CDR3 spans 17 residues. V lost 6 bases and J lost 3; bases outside the gene matches: 7. In nucleotides, the CDR3 is TGTGCCATCAGCCCGACTAGCGGGGGGGAGGACTACAATGAGCAGTTCTTC. It yields the protein CAISPTSGGEDYNEQFF.

This clonotype was found a few times. The chain uses TRBV20-1 and TRBJ2-1; a weak D match, TRBD1 (6 bases). Germline CDR1 reads DFQATT; CDR2 reads SNEGSKA (reference sequence). This CDR3 region has 14 residues. Trimming removed 4 bases from V and 3 bases from J, with 13 bases in between. CDR3 sequence (DNA): TGCAGTGCTAAACGGACAGTTGGCTACAATGAGCAGTTCTTC. Translation: CSAKRTVGYNEQFF.

The chain carries TRBV7-9 and TRBJ2-1, with D possibly being TRBD2 (5 bases). The CDR3 loop spans 11 amino acids. Germline assignment: CDR1 SEHNR and CDR2 FQNEAQ (reference sequence). Trimming shortened V by 4 bases and J by 12 bases, and 10 bases separated the two germline ends. The CDR3 reads CASSSGVGQFF. The CDR3 nucleotides read TGTGCCAGCAGCTCCGGGGTAGGGCAGTTCTTC.

This clonotype showed up just a few times. This chain uses TRBV29-1 with TRBJ1-2; TRBD1 matches at 8 bases. Germline CDR1 reads SQVTM; CDR2 reads ANQGSEA. Losses at the gene ends were 7 bases for V and 8 bases for J; bases not matched to a gene: 6. CDR3 length: 11 amino acids. The CDR3 is CSGQGLEGYTF. DNA of the CDR3: TGCAGCGGACAGGGGCTGGAAGGCTACACCTTC.

This sequence joins TRBV27 and TRBJ1-1; D not resolved. V gave up 5 bases and J gave up 7 bases, with 11 bases separating them. This CDR3 has 12 residues. Germline assignment: CDR1 MNHEY and CDR2 SMNVEV (reference sequence). This CDR3 reads CASSPLFGEAFF. CDR3 DNA sequence: TGTGCCAGCAGTCCCCTTTTCGGTGAAGCTTTCTTT.

J is TRBJ1-1 and V is TRBV6-2 or TRBV6-3; 9 bases line up with TRBD1. J was trimmed by 1 base and V by 6 bases; bases with no gene match: 6. CDR1 is MNHEY and CDR2 is SVGEGT in the germline V gene. The CDR3 runs 15 residues. The CDR3 is CASSWDRAGNTEAFF. The CDR3 DNA follows: TGTGCCAGCAGCTGGGACAGGGCCGGGAACACTGAAGCTTTCTTT.

In its sample, this clonotype was seen a few times. The chain has TRBV5-4 and TRBJ2-7; TRBD1 agrees at 8 bases. V lost 2 bases, J lost 5 bases, and 6 bases stayed unmatched. The germline V gene encodes CDR1 SGHNT and CDR2 YYREEE (reference sequence). The CDR3 loop spans 14 amino acids. In DNA form, the CDR3 reads TGTGCCAGCAGCTTTCAGGGGGCGAGCAACGAGCAGTACTTC. Translation gives CASSFQGASNEQYF.

Concerning this clonotype itself: This may come from a read error, since a much larger clone is one base off. The chain couples TRBV11-2 to TRBJ2-1; D may correspond to TRBD1 or TRBD2 (6 bases each). Germline V gene data show CDR1 as SGHAT and CDR2 as FQNNGV. The length of the CDR3 is 15 residues. Deletions cut 5 bases from V and 7 bases from J, with 18 bases between. The CDR3 here is CASSPPGGRCNEQFF. The CDR3 region has the DNA TGTGCCAGCAGCCCCCCCGGGGGCCGATGTAATGAGCAGTTCTTC. Based on the CDR3 plus reference TRBV11-2 and TRBJ2-1, the full variable domain is EAGVAQSPRYKIIEKRQSVAFWCNPISGHATLYWYQQILGQGPKLLIQFQNNGVVDDSQLPKDRFSAERLKGVDSTLKIQPAKLEDSAVYLCASSPPGGRCNEQFFGPGTRLTVL.